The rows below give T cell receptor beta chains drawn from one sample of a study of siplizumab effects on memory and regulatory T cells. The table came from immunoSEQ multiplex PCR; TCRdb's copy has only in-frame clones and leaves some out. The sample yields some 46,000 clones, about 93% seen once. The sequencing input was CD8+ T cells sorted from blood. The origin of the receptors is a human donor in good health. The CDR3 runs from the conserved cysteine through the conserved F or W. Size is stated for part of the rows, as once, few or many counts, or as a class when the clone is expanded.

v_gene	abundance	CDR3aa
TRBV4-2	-	CASSQESSGSDEQYF
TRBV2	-	CASSAGTSAYEQYF
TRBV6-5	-	CASSYNQDRGAYEQYF
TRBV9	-	CASSVPRAETYNEQFF
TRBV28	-	CASKYQGSNTEAFF
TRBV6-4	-	CASPPLRQGARLCYNEQFF
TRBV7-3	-	CASSLGYGQPQHF
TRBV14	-	CASSQGPPLRYEQYF
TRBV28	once	CASSLWSGELFF
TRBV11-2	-	CASSLGGRGSDEQYF
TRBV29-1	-	CSVEGNGAEQYF
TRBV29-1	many	CSVAFLGGYGYTF
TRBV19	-	CASSISRRPNEKLFF
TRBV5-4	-	CASSLEARGRSPTYEQYF
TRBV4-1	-	CASSQAGDTQYF
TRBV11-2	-	CASSQDSYEQYF
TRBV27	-	CASRKTGELFF
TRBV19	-	CASLPAGSGFMYGYTF
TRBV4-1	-	CASSQDWGRESYEQYF